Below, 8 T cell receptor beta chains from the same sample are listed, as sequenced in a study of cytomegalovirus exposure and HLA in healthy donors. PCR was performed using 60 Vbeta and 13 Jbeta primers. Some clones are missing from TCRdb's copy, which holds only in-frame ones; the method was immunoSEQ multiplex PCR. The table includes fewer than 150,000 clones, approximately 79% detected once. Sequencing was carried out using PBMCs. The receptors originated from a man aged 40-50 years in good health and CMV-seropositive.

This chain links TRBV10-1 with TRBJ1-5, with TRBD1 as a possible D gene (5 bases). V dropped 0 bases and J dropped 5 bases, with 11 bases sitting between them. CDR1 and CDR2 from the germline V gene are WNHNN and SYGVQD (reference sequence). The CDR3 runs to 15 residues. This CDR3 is CASSESGREDQPQHF. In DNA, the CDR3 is TGCGCCAGCAGTGAGTCGGGCAGGGAGGATCAGCCCCAGCATTTT.

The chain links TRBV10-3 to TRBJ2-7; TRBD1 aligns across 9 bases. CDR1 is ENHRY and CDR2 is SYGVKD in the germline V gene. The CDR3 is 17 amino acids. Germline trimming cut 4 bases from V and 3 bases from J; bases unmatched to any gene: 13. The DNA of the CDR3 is TGTGCCATCAGTGTCTCCGACAGTGGACAGGGGTACTACGAGCAGTACTTC. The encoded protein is CAISVSDSGQGYYEQYF.

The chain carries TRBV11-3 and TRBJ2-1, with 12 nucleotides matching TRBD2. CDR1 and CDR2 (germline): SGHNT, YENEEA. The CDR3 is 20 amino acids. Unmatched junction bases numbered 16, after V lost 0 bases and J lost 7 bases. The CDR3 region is CASSLDPASGRADIVNEQFF. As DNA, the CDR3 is TGTGCCAGCAGCTTAGATCCGGCTAGCGGGAGGGCCGATATAGTTAATGAGCAGTTCTTC.

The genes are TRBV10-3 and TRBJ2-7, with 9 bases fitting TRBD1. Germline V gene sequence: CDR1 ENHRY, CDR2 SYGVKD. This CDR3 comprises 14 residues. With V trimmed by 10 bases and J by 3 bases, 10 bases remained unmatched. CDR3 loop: CASDRDREGYEQYF. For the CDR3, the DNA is TGTGCCAGCGACCGGGACAGGGAGGGCTACGAGCAGTACTTC.

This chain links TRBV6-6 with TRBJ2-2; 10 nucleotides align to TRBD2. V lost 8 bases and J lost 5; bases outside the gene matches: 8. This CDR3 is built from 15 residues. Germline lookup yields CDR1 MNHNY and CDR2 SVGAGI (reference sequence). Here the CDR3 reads CASVLAGGITGELFF. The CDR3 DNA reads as TGTGCCAGCGTATTAGCGGGAGGAATAACCGGGGAGCTGTTTTTT.

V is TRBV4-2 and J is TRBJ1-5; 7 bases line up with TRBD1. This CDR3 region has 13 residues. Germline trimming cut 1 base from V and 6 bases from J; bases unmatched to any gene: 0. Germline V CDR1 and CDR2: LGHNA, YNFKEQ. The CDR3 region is CASSQAGGQPQHF. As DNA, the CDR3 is TGTGCCAGCAGCCAAGCAGGGGGTCAGCCCCAGCATTTT.

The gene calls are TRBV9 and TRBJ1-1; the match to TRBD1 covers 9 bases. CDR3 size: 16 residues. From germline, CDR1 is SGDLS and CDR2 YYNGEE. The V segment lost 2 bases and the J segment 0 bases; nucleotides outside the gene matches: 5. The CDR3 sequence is CASSVEGTGLNTEAFF. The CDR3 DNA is TGTGCCAGCAGCGTCGAAGGGACAGGGCTGAACACTGAAGCTTTCTTT.

Here the CDR3 DNA reads TGTGCCAGCCAAACTAATCGAGGGACAAAGCCCCAGCATTTT. Residues: CASQTNRGTKPQHF. The chain joins TRBV27 to TRBJ1-5; D perhaps matches TRBD1 (6 bases). The V end was cut by 8 bases, the J end by 8 bases, with 19 bases between. Germline loops: CDR1 MNHEY, CDR2 SMNVEV (reference sequence). The CDR3 is made up of 14 amino acids.